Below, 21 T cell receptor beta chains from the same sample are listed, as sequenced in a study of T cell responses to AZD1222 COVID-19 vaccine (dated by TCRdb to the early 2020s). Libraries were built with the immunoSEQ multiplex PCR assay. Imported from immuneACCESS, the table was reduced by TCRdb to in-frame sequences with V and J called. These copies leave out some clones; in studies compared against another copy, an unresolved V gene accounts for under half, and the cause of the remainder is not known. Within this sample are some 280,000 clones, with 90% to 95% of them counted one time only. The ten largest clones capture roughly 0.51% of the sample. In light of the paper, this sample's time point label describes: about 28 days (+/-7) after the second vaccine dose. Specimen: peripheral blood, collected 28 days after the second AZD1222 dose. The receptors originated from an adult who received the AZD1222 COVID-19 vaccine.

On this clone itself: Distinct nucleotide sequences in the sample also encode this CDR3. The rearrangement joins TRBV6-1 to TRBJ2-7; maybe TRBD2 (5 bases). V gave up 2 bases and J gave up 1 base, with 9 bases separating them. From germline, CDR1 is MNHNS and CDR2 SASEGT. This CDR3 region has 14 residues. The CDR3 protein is CASSEPGSSYEQYF. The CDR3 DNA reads TGTGCCAGCAGTGAACCGGGGAGTTCCTACGAGCAGTACTTC.

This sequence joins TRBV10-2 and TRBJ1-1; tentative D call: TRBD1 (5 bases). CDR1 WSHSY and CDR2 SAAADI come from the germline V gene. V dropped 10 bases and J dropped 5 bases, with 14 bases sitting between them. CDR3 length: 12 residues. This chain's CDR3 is CATGGARTEAFF. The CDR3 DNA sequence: TGCGCCACCGGTGGGGCAAGGACTGAAGCTTTCTTT.

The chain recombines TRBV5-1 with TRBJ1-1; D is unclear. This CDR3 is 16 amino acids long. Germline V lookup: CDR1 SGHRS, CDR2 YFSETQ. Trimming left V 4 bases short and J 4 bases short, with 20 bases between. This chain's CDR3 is CASSPPNRRNGTEAFF. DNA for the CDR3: TGCGCCAGCAGCCCGCCCAATCGCCGAAATGGCACTGAAGCTTTCTTT.

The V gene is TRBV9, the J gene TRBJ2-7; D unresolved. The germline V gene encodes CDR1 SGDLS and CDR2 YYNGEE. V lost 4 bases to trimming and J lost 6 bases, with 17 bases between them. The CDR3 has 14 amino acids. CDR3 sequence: CASSPRTGRVEQYF. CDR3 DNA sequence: TGTGCCAGCAGCCCTCGGACGGGCAGAGTCGAGCAGTACTTC.

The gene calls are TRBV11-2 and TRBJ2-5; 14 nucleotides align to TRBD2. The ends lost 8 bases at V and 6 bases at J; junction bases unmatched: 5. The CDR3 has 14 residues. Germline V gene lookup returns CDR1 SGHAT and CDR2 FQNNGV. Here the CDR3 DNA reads TGTGCCAGCCTGGGACTAGCGGGAGTTAAGACCCAGTACTTC. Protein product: CASLGLAGVKTQYF.

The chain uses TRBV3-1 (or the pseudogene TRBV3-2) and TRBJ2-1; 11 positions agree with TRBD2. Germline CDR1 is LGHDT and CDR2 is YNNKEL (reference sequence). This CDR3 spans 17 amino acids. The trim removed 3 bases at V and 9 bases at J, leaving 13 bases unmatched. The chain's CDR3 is CASSQFTRTSGSSEQFF. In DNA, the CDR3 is TGTGCCAGCAGCCAGTTCACTCGGACTAGCGGGTCCAGTGAGCAGTTCTTC.

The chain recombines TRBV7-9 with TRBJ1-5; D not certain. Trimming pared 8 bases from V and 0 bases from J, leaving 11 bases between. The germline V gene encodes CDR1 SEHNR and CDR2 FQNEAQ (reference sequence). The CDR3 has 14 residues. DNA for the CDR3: TGTGCCAGCTCAGACACCTATAGCAATCAGCCCCAGCATTTT. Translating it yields CASSDTYSNQPQHF. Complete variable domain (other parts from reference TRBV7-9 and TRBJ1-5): DTGVSQNPRHKITKRGQNVTFRCDPISEHNRLYWYRQTLGQGPEFLTYFQNEAQLEKSRLLSDRFSAERPKGSFSTLEIQRTEQGDSAMYLCASSDTYSNQPQHFGDGTRLSIL.

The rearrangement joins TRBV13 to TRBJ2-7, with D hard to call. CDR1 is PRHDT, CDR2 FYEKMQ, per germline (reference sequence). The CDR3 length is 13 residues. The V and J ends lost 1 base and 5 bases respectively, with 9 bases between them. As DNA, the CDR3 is TGTGCCAGCAGCTTAGAAAAGGGAAACGAGCAGTACTTC. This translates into CASSLEKGNEQYF.

CDR3 sequence reads: CASSMGLGETQYF. The CDR3 coding sequence is TGTGCCAGCAGCATGGGACTAGGCGAGACCCAGTACTTC. V gene TRBV11-2 combines with J gene TRBJ2-5, with 8 bases identical to TRBD2. Per germline, CDR1 SGHAT and CDR2 FQNNGV. V lost 5 bases and J lost 5; bases outside the gene matches: 4. The CDR3 consists of 13 residues.

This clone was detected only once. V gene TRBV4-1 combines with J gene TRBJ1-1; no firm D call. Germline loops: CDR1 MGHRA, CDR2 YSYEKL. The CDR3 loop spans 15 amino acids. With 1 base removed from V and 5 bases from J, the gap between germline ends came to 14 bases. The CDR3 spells CASSQGATLSTEAFF. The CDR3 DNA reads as TGCGCCAGCAGCCAAGGAGCGACTTTATCTACTGAAGCTTTCTTT.

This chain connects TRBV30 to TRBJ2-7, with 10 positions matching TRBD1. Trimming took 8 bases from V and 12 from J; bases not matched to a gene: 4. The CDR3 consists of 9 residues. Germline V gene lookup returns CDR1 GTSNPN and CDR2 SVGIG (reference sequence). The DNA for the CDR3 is TGTGCCATCGGGACAGGGGCGTACTTC. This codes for CAIGTGAYF.

CDR3 sequence: CASSQQGLNQPQHF. The CDR3 DNA is TGTGCCAGCTCACAACAGGGGTTAAATCAGCCCCAGCATTTT. The V call is TRBV18, the J call TRBJ1-5; 7 bases agree with TRBD1. V trimming: 4 bases; J trimming: 4 bases; junction bases outside the gene matches: 4. The CDR3 spans 14 residues. Germline lookup yields CDR1 KGHSH and CDR2 LQKENI.

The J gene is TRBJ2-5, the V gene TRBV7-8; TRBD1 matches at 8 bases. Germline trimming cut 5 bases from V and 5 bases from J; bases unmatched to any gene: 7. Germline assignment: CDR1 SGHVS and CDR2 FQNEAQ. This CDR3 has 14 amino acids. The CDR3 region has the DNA TGTGCCAGCAGCATTCCAGGGGGCTGGGAGACCCAGTACTTC. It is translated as CASSIPGGWETQYF.

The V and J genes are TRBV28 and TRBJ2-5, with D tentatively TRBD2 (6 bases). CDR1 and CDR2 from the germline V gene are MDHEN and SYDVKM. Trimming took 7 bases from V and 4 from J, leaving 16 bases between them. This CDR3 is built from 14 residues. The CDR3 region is CASIDAGSVETQYF. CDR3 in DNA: TGTGCCAGCATTGACGCGGGAAGCGTAGAGACCCAGTACTTC.

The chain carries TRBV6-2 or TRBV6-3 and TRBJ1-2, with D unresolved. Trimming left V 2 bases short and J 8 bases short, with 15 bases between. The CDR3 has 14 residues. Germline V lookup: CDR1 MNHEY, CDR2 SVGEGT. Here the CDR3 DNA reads TGTGCCAGCAGTTACAATCCTCCGGCAGAGGGCTACACCTTC. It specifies CASSYNPPAEGYTF.

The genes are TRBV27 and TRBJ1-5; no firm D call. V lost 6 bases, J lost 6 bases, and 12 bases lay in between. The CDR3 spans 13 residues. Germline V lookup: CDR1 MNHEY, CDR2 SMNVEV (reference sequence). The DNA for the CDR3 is TGTGCCAGCAGCCCTTCCTATGGTCAGCCCCAGCATTTT. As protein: CASSPSYGQPQHF.

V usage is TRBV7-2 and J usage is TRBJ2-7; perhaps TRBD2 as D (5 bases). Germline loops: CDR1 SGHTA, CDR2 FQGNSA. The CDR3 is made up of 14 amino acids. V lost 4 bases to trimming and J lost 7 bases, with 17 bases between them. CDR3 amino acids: CASSSRGLRGEQYF. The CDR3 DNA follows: TGTGCCAGCAGCTCCCGTGGACTCCGAGGGGAGCAGTACTTC.

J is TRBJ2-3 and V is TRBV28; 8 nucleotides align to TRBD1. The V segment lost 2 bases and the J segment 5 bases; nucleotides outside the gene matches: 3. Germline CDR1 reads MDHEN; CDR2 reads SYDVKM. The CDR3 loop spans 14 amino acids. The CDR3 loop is CASSLQGAQDTQYF. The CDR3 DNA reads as TGTGCCAGCAGTTTACAGGGGGCTCAAGATACGCAGTATTTT.

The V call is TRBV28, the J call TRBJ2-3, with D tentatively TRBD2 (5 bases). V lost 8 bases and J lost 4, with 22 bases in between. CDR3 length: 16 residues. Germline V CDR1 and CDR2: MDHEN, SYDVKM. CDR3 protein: CASGRGLFKSPDTQYF. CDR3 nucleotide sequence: TGTGCCAGCGGCCGCGGACTCTTCAAGTCGCCAGATACGCAGTATTTT.

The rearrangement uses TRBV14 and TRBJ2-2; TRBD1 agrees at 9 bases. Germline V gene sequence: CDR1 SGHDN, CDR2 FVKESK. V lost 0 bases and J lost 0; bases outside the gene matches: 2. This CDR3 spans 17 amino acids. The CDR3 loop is CASSQDGDRANTGELFF. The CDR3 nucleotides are TGTGCCAGCAGCCAAGACGGGGACAGGGCGAACACCGGGGAGCTGTTTTTT.

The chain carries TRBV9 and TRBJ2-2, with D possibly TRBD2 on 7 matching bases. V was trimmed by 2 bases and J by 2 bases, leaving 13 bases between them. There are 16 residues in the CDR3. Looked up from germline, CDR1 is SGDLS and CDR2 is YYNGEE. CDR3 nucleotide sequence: TGTGCCAGCAGCGTGGGCGGGGGCCTCAACACCGGGGAGCTGTTTTTT. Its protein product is CASSVGGGLNTGELFF. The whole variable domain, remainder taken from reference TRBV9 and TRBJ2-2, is DSGVTQTPKHLITATGQRVTLRCSPRSGDLSVYWYQQSLDQGLQFLIQYYNGEERAKGNILERFSAQQFPDLHSELNLSSLELGDSALYFCASSVGGGLNTGELFFGEGSRLTVL.